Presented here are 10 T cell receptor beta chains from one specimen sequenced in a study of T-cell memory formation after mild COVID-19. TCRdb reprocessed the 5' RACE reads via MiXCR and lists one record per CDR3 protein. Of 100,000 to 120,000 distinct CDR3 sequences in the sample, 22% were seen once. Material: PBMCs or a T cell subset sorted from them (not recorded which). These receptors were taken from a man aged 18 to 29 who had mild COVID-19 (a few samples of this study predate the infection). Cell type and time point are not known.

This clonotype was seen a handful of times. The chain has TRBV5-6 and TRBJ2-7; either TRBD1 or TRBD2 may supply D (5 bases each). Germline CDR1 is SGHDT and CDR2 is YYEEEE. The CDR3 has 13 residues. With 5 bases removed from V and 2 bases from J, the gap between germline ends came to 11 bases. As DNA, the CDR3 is TGTGCCAGCAGGTCCGGGACGGCCTACGAGCAGTACTTC. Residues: CASRSGTAYEQYF.

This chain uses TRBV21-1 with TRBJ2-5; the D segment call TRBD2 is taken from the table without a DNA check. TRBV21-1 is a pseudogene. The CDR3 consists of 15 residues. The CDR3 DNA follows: TGTGCCAGCAGGTGGACTAGCGGGAGCCAAGAGACCCAGTACTTC. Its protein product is CASRWTSGSQETQYF.

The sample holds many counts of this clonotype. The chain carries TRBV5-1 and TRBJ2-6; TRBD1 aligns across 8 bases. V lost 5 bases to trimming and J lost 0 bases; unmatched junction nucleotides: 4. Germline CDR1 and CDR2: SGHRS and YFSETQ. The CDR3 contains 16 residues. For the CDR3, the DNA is TGCGCCAGCAGACCAGGGGGCGCCTCTGGGGCCAACGTCCTGACTTTC. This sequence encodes CASRPGGASGANVLTF. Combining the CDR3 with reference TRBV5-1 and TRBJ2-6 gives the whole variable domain KAGVTQTPRYLIKTRGQQVTLSCSPISGHRSVSWYQQTPGQGLQFLFEYFSETQRNKGNFPGRFSGRQFSNSRSEMNVSTLELGDSALYLCASRPGGASGANVLTFGAGSRLTVL.

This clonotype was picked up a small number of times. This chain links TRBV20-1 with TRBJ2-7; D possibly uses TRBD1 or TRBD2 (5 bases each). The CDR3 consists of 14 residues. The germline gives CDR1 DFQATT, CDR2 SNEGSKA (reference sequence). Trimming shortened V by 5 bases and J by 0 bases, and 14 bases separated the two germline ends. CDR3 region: CSAGTPDSSYEQYF. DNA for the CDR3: TGCAGTGCTGGGACCCCAGACAGCTCCTACGAGCAGTACTTC.

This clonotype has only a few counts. CDR3 DNA: TGTGCCAGCAGCCCCCTAGAGGGTGGCGACATTCAGTACTTC. The encoded protein is CASSPLEGGDIQYF. The chain has TRBV7-9 and TRBJ2-4, with D tentatively TRBD2 (5 bases). In germline, CDR1 is SEHNR, CDR2 FQNEAQ (reference sequence). The CDR3 is 14 amino acids. Deletions cut 5 bases from V and 8 bases from J, with 16 bases between.

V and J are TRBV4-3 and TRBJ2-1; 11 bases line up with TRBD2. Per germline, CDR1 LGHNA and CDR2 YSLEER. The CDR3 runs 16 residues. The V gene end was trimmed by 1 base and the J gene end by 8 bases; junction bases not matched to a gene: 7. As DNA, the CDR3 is TGCGCCAGCAGCCAAGGGTCTAGCGGGGGGCCGTATGAGCAGTTCTTC. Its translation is CASSQGSSGGPYEQFF.

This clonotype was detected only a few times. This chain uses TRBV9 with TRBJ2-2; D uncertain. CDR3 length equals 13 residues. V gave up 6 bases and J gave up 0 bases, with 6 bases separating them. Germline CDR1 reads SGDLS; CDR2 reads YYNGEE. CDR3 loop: CASTSSNTGELFF. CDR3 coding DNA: TGTGCCAGCACCAGTTCGAACACCGGGGAGCTGTTTTTT.

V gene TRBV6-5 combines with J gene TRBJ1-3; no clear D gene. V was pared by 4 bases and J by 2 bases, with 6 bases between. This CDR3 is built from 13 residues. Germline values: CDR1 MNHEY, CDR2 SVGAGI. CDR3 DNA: TGTGCCAGCAGTTTCGGGGCTGGAAACACCATATATTTT. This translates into CASSFGAGNTIYF.

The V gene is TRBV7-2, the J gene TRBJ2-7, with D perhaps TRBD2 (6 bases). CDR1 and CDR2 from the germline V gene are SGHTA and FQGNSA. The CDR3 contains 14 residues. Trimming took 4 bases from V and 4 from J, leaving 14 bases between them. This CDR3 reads CASSSSEGPYEQYF. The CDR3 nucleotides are TGTGCCAGCAGCTCCTCGGAGGGACCTTACGAGCAGTACTTC.

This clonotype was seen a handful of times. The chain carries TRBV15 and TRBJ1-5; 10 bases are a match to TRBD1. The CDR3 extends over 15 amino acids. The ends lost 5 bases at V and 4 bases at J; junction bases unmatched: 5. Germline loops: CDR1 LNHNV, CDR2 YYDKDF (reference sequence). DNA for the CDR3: TGTGCCACCAGCCCCTGGACAGGGGGTAATCAGCCCCAGCATTTT. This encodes CATSPWTGGNQPQHF.